The 23 T cell receptor beta chains reported below all come from one sample, sequenced in a study of cytomegalovirus exposure and HLA in healthy donors. It was with 60 Vbeta and 13 Jbeta primers that the PCR ran. Produced via immunoSEQ multiplex PCR; TCRdb's table is partial and in-frame only. The profile shows more than 95,000 clones, approximately 78% of them singletons. Sequencing used PBMCs. All receptors derive from a man aged 35-49 years in good health and CMV-seronegative.

This clone is a singleton in its sample. The rearrangement uses TRBV2 and TRBJ1-1; D not resolved. There are 14 residues in the CDR3. Looked up from germline, CDR1 is SNHLY and CDR2 is FYNNEI. Trimming removed 6 bases from V and 1 base from J, with 12 bases in between. The CDR3 reads CASSLKQQNTEAFF. The CDR3 region has the DNA TGTGCCAGCAGCCTCAAACAGCAGAACACTGAAGCTTTCTTT.

This chain links TRBV11-3 with TRBJ2-1, with D maybe TRBD1 (5 bases). The germline CDR1 and CDR2 sequences are SGHNT and YENEEA. With 6 bases removed from V and 6 bases from J, the gap between germline ends came to 12 bases. The CDR3 consists of 13 residues. CDR3 loop: CASRDPTVNEQFF. Written as DNA, the CDR3 is TGTGCCAGCAGGGATCCGACAGTCAATGAGCAGTTCTTC.

The J gene is TRBJ1-4, the V gene TRBV6-1, with no clear D. In germline, CDR1 is MNHNS, CDR2 SASEGT. V was trimmed by 7 bases and J by 7 bases, leaving 10 bases between them. CDR3 size: 12 residues. The CDR3: CASTRRFEKLFF. In nucleotides, the CDR3 is TGTGCCAGCACCCGGCGGTTTGAAAAACTGTTTTTT.

This chain connects TRBV9 to TRBJ2-3, with 7 positions matching TRBD1. Per germline, CDR1 SGDLS and CDR2 YYNGEE. After removal of 4 bases from V and 2 bases from J, the junction contained 7 bases not matched to a gene. The CDR3 extends over 15 amino acids. This chain's CDR3 is CASSSDRAYTDTQYF. Here the CDR3 DNA reads TGTGCCAGCAGCTCAGACAGGGCCTACACAGATACGCAGTATTTT. Complete variable domain (other parts from reference TRBV9 and TRBJ2-3): DSGVTQTPKHLITATGQRVTLRCSPRSGDLSVYWYQQSLDQGLQFLIQYYNGEERAKGNILERFSAQQFPDLHSELNLSSLELGDSALYFCASSSDRAYTDTQYFGPGTRLTVL.

This sequence joins TRBV7-2 and TRBJ2-7; D may be TRBD1 (6 bases). Trimming removed 3 bases at V and 6 bases at J, with 12 bases between. Germline V lookup: CDR1 SGHTA, CDR2 FQGNSA. CDR3 length equals 13 residues. CDR3 sequence: CASSFREGGEQYF. CDR3 in DNA: TGTGCCAGCAGCTTCAGGGAAGGGGGCGAGCAGTACTTC. The complete variable domain, with remaining parts taken from reference TRBV7-2 and TRBJ2-7, reads GAGVSQSPSNKVTEKGKDVELRCDPISGHTALYWYRQSLGQGLEFLIYFQGNSAPDKSGLPSDRFSAERTGGSVSTLTIQRTQQEDSAVYLCASSFREGGEQYFGPGTRLTVT.

The rearrangement joins TRBV7-3 to TRBJ2-2, with D perhaps matching TRBD2 (6 bases). The CDR3 contains 16 residues. V lost 1 base to trimming and J lost 5 bases, with 14 bases between them. Germline lookup yields CDR1 SGHTA and CDR2 FQGTGA. This CDR3 reads CASSLIGPGRTGELFF. The CDR3 nucleotides are TGTGCCAGCAGCTTAATAGGGCCAGGGAGGACCGGGGAGCTGTTTTTT. The variable domain in full, completed from reference TRBV7-3 and TRBJ2-2, reads GAGVSQTPSNKVTEKGKYVELRCDPISGHTALYWYRQSLGQGPEFLIYFQGTGAADDSGLPNDRFFAVRPEGSVSTLKIQRTERGDSAVYLCASSLIGPGRTGELFFGEGSRLTVL.

The chain links TRBV6-1 to TRBJ1-2; TRBD1 is a possible D gene (5 bases). Germline V gene lookup returns CDR1 MNHNS and CDR2 SASEGT. This CDR3 comprises 13 residues. V shed 3 bases and J shed 4 bases, with 9 bases lying between them. CDR3 amino acids: CASSEGGTYGYTF. In DNA form, the CDR3 reads TGTGCCAGCAGTGAGGGCGGGACCTATGGCTACACCTTC.

The chain links TRBV7-2 to TRBJ1-4; D is uncertain. The CDR3 has 14 residues. Per the germline V gene, CDR1 is SGHTA and CDR2 is FQGNSA. V was pared by 1 base and J by 11 bases, with 14 bases between. Here the CDR3 reads CASSLGNRGEKLFF. The DNA of the CDR3 is TGTGCCAGCAGCTTAGGGAATCGGGGTGAGAAACTGTTTTTT.

The rearrangement joins TRBV6-1 to TRBJ2-4; D possibly corresponds to TRBD1 (7 bases). Germline V gives CDR1 MNHNS, CDR2 SASEGT. Trimming removed 8 bases at V and 5 bases at J, with 19 bases between. The CDR3 is 15 residues long. The CDR3 coding sequence is TGTGCCAGCGGAGGGTTAGACAGGGCCGAAAACATTCAGTACTTC. Its translation: CASGGLDRAENIQYF.

As concerns this clone: The junction and the germline gene differ at one end; a read error may be behind it. This chain connects TRBV9 to TRBJ2-6; perhaps TRBD2 as D (6 bases). Germline V gene sequence: CDR1 SGDLS, CDR2 YYNGEE. The CDR3 has 16 amino acids. The chain's CDR3 is CASSSRGGGGANGLTF. In DNA form, the CDR3 reads TGTGCCAGCAGCTCCCGTGGGGGAGGTGGGGCCAACGGCCTGACTTTC. The variable domain in full, completed from reference TRBV9 and TRBJ2-6, reads DSGVTQTPKHLITATGQRVTLRCSPRSGDLSVYWYQQSLDQGLQFLIQYYNGEERAKGNILERFSAQQFPDLHSELNLSSLELGDSALYFCASSSRGGGGANGLTFGAGSRLTVL.

The V gene is TRBV30, the J gene TRBJ1-4, with TRBD1 matching over 8 bases. V lost 5 bases and J lost 6; bases outside the gene matches: 8. Germline V gene lookup returns CDR1 GTSNPN and CDR2 SVGIG (reference sequence). The CDR3 extends over 14 amino acids. The DNA for the CDR3 is TGTGCCTGGGGACAGGGAATCGGTTATGAAAAACTGTTTTTT. This translates into CAWGQGIGYEKLFF. The variable domain in full, with the rest retrieved from reference TRBV30 and TRBJ1-4, is SQTIHQWPATLVQPVGSPLSLECTVEGTSNPNLYWYRQAAGRGLQLLFYSVGIGQISSEVPQNLSASRPQDRQFILSSKKLLLSDSGFYLCAWGQGIGYEKLFFGSGTQLSVL.

The J gene is TRBJ2-7, the V gene TRBV2; TRBD1 matches at 9 bases. Germline V lookup: CDR1 SNHLY, CDR2 FYNNEI. This CDR3 region has 13 residues. V was pared by 8 bases and J by 5 bases, with 7 bases of the junction left unmatched. CDR3 in DNA: TGTGCCAGCTTCGGACAGGGGAGCAACGAGCAGTACTTC. Protein product: CASFGQGSNEQYF.

This clone was seen only once. This chain joins TRBV10-3 and TRBJ1-4; 10 bases line up with TRBD1. CDR3 length equals 14 residues. J gave up 5 bases and V 7 bases, and 4 bases lay outside the gene matches. Germline V gives CDR1 ENHRY, CDR2 SYGVKD. CDR3 residues: CAIKRTGGNEKLFF. CDR3 DNA: TGTGCCATCAAAAGGACAGGGGGGAATGAAAAACTGTTTTTT.

The CDR3 bases are TGTGCCAGCAAGAACCCGGGACAGATCTTCTATGGCTACACCTTC. Its protein is CASKNPGQIFYGYTF. The chain employs TRBV6-1 and TRBJ1-2; 7 bases align to TRBD1. CDR1 and CDR2 (germline): MNHNS, SASEGT. There are 15 residues in the CDR3. V lost 7 bases and J lost 4; bases outside the gene matches: 12.

The CDR3 region has the DNA TGTGCCAGCAGCTTCTCCGACAGGAAACACTATGGCTACACCTTC. Residues: CASSFSDRKHYGYTF. The chain links TRBV7-9 to TRBJ1-2; D perhaps matches TRBD1 (6 bases). Germline lookup yields CDR1 SEHNR and CDR2 FQNEAQ (reference sequence). Deletions cut 3 bases from V and 3 bases from J, with 14 bases between. The CDR3 length is 15 residues.

This clone was seen a few times. The CDR3 coding sequence is TGCAGCGTAGGTGGGGGGATTGAGGCCGGGGCCAACGTCCTGACTTTC. It translates to CSVGGGIEAGANVLTF. The V call is TRBV29-1, the J call TRBJ2-6, with a weak D call TRBD2 (6 bases). Deletions cut 6 bases from V and 4 bases from J, with 19 bases between. CDR3 length: 16 residues. From germline, CDR1 is SQVTM and CDR2 ANQGSEA.

J is TRBJ2-5 and V is TRBV6-5; 8 bases are a match to TRBD1. Per germline, CDR1 MNHEY and CDR2 SVGAGI. The CDR3 has 14 residues. After removal of 5 bases from V and 2 bases from J, the junction contained 4 bases not matched to a gene. The CDR3 protein is CASSPWTGQETQYF. The CDR3 region has the DNA TGTGCCAGCAGTCCTTGGACAGGGCAAGAGACCCAGTACTTC.

The chain carries TRBV4-3 and TRBJ1-2; TRBD1 aligns across 7 bases. The CDR3 loop spans 15 amino acids. Germline CDR1 LGHNA, CDR2 YSLEER. V shed 0 bases and J 3 bases; nucleotides not matched to a gene: 4. This CDR3 reads CASSQEGTAHYGYTF. The DNA of the CDR3 is TGCGCCAGCAGCCAAGAAGGGACAGCACACTATGGCTACACCTTC.

The chain links TRBV6-6 to TRBJ2-5; 7 positions agree with TRBD1. V was clipped by 2 bases and J by 4 bases; unmatched bases: 10. This CDR3 is 16 amino acids long. Germline V gives CDR1 MNHNY, CDR2 SVGAGI (reference sequence). The CDR3 DNA reads as TGTGCCAGCAGTTACGCCGTCGGACAGGCCCCAGAGACCCAGTACTTC. Its protein product is CASSYAVGQAPETQYF.

This sequence joins TRBV13 and TRBJ2-7; 8 bases are a match to TRBD1. This CDR3 is built from 15 residues. Germline CDR1 is PRHDT and CDR2 is FYEKMQ (reference sequence). J gave up 6 bases and V 4 bases, and 11 bases lay outside the gene matches. The DNA of the CDR3 is TGTGCCAGCAGCTCCTCGGACAGGGACCACCTCGAGCAGTACTTC. This codes for CASSSSDRDHLEQYF.

This chain connects TRBV7-9 to TRBJ1-6; D unclear. The CDR3 consists of 13 residues. Germline-derived CDR1 and CDR2 are SEHNR and FQNEAQ (reference sequence). V was clipped by 4 bases and J by 10 bases, with 11 bases between them. The chain's CDR3 is CASSSKGGSPLHF. The CDR3 DNA sequence: TGTGCCAGCAGCTCTAAGGGAGGATCACCCCTCCACTTT.

This chain joins TRBV7-2 and TRBJ2-1, with D unresolved. V was clipped by 1 base and J by 9 bases, with 19 bases between them. Germline values: CDR1 SGHTA, CDR2 FQGNSA. The CDR3 spans 16 residues. The CDR3 DNA sequence: TGTGCCAGCAGCTTAGGTTTTAATTTACGCGTCTTTGAGCAGTTCTTC. Protein sequence: CASSLGFNLRVFEQFF.

V usage is TRBV19 and J usage is TRBJ1-5; D is perhaps TRBD1 (5 bases). Trimming stripped 3 bases from V and 0 bases from J, with 12 bases between. The CDR3 totals 16 residues. Germline V CDR1 and CDR2: LNHDA, SQIVND (reference sequence). This CDR3 reads CASSIVGTLSNQPQHF. CDR3 sequence (DNA): TGTGCCAGTAGTATTGTCGGGACTCTTAGCAATCAGCCCCAGCATTTT.